These 29 T cell receptor beta chains originate from one sample sequenced in a study of blood T cell repertoires in COVID-19. Clones were read by immunoSEQ multiplex PCR, and TCRdb kept only the in-frame ones, dropping some. The sample has approximately 170,000 clones; more than 75% are singletons. Material: peripheral blood. Source of these receptors: a middle-aged man who had recovered from COVID-19.

The V gene is TRBV5-4, the J gene TRBJ1-2, with 10 bases identical to TRBD1. The V gene's germline CDR1 is SGHNT and CDR2 YYREEE (reference sequence). Trimming took 4 bases from V and 6 from J; bases not matched to a gene: 12. The CDR3 runs 16 residues. This chain's CDR3 is CASSPGAGTGVDGYTF. In DNA form, the CDR3 reads TGTGCCAGCAGCCCCGGGGCCGGGACAGGGGTAGATGGCTACACCTTC.

The chain carries TRBV4-3 and TRBJ1-1, with 7 bases fitting TRBD1. This CDR3 is built from 15 residues. Germline trimming cut 0 bases from V and 0 bases from J; bases unmatched to any gene: 1. CDR1 is LGHNA and CDR2 is YSLEER in the germline V gene. The CDR3 DNA follows: TGCGCCAGCAGCCAAGATAGGGGGCTGAACACTGAAGCTTTCTTT. Translated: CASSQDRGLNTEAFF.

This chain uses TRBV9 with TRBJ1-5; tentative D call: TRBD1 (6 bases). CDR1 SGDLS and CDR2 YYNGEE come from the germline V gene. Trimming cost V 4 bases and J 7 bases, with 15 bases left between them. This CDR3 has 14 residues. CDR3 amino acids: CASSLGGGAQPQHF. DNA for the CDR3: TGTGCCAGCAGCCTCGGTGGGGGGGCCCAGCCCCAGCATTTT.

This chain links TRBV19 with TRBJ2-2, with TRBD1 as a possible D gene (7 bases). The germline gives CDR1 LNHDA, CDR2 SQIVND (reference sequence). The CDR3 has 12 residues. The CDR3 is CAGRGVTGELFF. The CDR3 DNA reads TGTGCGGGCAGGGGGGTCACCGGGGAGCTGTTTTTT.

The rearrangement joins TRBV27 to TRBJ1-5; no firm D call. V shed 3 bases and J shed 1 base, with 10 bases lying between them. The CDR3 is made up of 15 amino acids. Germline CDR1 MNHEY, CDR2 SMNVEV (reference sequence). CDR3 in amino acids: CASSFTGPSNQPQHF. In DNA, the CDR3 is TGTGCCAGCAGTTTCACGGGTCCGAGCAATCAGCCCCAGCATTTT.

This chain connects TRBV27 to TRBJ1-5; the D gene is possibly TRBD1 (6 bases). The germline V gene encodes CDR1 MNHEY and CDR2 SMNVEV (reference sequence). Trimming left V 3 bases short and J 6 bases short, with 15 bases between. The CDR3 is 15 residues long. CDR3 sequence (DNA): TGTGCCAGCAGTTTTCGTTGGCAGGGGTGTCAGCCCCAGCATTTT. Translated, it gives CASSFRWQGCQPQHF.

This chain uses TRBV6-6 with TRBJ1-1; unclear D gene. Germline V gives CDR1 MNHNY, CDR2 SVGAGI (reference sequence). This CDR3 region has 15 residues. Trimming took off 2 bases at V and 1 base at J, with 11 bases between the two ends. The CDR3 region is CASSYARGRNTEAFF. In DNA form, the CDR3 reads TGTGCCAGCAGTTACGCCAGAGGCAGGAACACTGAAGCTTTCTTT.

A single count supports this clone. The chain combines TRBV24-1 with TRBJ2-3, with 7 bases fitting TRBD1. Germline CDR1 is KGHDR and CDR2 is SFDVKD. The CDR3 has 13 residues. The J segment lost 2 bases and the V segment lost 7 bases, leaving 2 bases of the junction unmatched. The CDR3 protein is CATRGQNTDTQYF. The DNA for the CDR3 is TGTGCCACCAGGGGACAGAACACAGATACGCAGTATTTT.

The V gene is TRBV27, the J gene TRBJ2-7; no definite D call. The CDR3 length is 13 residues. The germline gives CDR1 MNHEY, CDR2 SMNVEV (reference sequence). Trimming took off 2 bases at V and 3 bases at J, with 8 bases between the two ends. CDR3 sequence reads: CASSLIPNYEQYF. DNA for the CDR3: TGTGCCAGCAGTTTAATCCCAAACTACGAGCAGTACTTC.

The rearrangement links TRBV19 to TRBJ2-1, with 14 bases fitting TRBD2. This CDR3 has 16 residues. V shed 0 bases, J shed 7 bases, and the junction held 2 bases outside the gene matches. Germline loops: CDR1 LNHDA, CDR2 SQIVND (reference sequence). Here the CDR3 reads CASSIDGTSGRNEQFF. The CDR3 DNA reads as TGTGCCAGTAGTATAGACGGGACTAGCGGGAGAAATGAGCAGTTCTTC.

This clone was detected a few times. J is TRBJ1-1 and V is TRBV18; D ambiguous. The V gene's germline CDR1 is KGHSH and CDR2 LQKENI. Trimming took 2 bases from V and 1 from J, leaving 5 bases between them. The CDR3 is 13 residues long. The CDR3 region is CASSPRENTEAFF. The CDR3 DNA reads TGTGCCAGCTCACCAAGAGAGAACACTGAAGCTTTCTTT.

This clone was seen a handful of times. The chain employs TRBV6-5 and TRBJ2-7, with D perhaps matching TRBD2 (5 bases). Germline-derived CDR1 and CDR2 are MNHEY and SVGAGI. V gave up 0 bases and J gave up 2 bases, with 11 bases separating them. The CDR3 has 15 residues. CDR3 region: CASSYSRSGTYEQYF. Here the CDR3 DNA reads TGTGCCAGCAGTTACTCGCGATCGGGGACCTACGAGCAGTACTTC.

The J gene is TRBJ2-3, the V gene TRBV28, with 7 nucleotides matching TRBD2. CDR3 length: 14 amino acids. V lost 6 bases, J lost 4 bases, and 7 bases stayed unmatched. CDR1 and CDR2 from the germline V gene are MDHEN and SYDVKM. CDR3 loop: CASRWAGDADTQYF. The CDR3 DNA reads as TGTGCCAGCAGGTGGGCGGGGGATGCAGATACGCAGTATTTT.

The rearrangement links TRBV29-1 to TRBJ2-7; D is possibly TRBD1 (6 bases). Between the trimmed V and J ends, which lost 1 base and 1 base, there was a span of 11 bases. The CDR3 loop spans 14 amino acids. Germline V gene data show CDR1 as SQVTM and CDR2 as ANQGSEA. Here the CDR3 reads CSVEGRGNSYEQYF. The DNA for the CDR3 is TGCAGCGTTGAAGGCAGGGGAAATTCCTACGAGCAGTACTTC.

This chain connects TRBV5-1 to TRBJ1-1; no reliable D call. CDR3 size: 13 residues. V lost 4 bases and J lost 4, with 11 bases in between. The V gene's germline CDR1 is SGHRS and CDR2 YFSETQ. The CDR3 protein is CASSPGRSTEAFF. For the CDR3, the DNA is TGCGCCAGCAGCCCCGGCCGGAGCACTGAAGCTTTCTTT.

This clone has just one count. V usage is TRBV7-3 and J usage is TRBJ2-1, with 8 bases fitting TRBD2. Germline V gene data show CDR1 as SGHTA and CDR2 as FQGTGA. This CDR3 is built from 16 residues. V lost 2 bases, J lost 4 bases, and 7 bases stayed unmatched. This CDR3 is CASSLQAGAAYNEQFF. Here the CDR3 DNA reads TGTGCCAGCAGCTTACAAGCGGGAGCTGCTTACAATGAGCAGTTCTTC.

The chain recombines TRBV19 with TRBJ2-1; 11 bases fit TRBD2. The length of the CDR3 is 17 residues. J lost 2 bases, V lost 3 bases, and 6 bases had no gene match. CDR1 is LNHDA, CDR2 SQIVND, per germline (reference sequence). The chain's CDR3 is CASSISLAGGTYNEQFF. As DNA, the CDR3 is TGTGCCAGTAGTATCTCCCTAGCGGGAGGAACCTACAATGAGCAGTTCTTC. The full variable domain, rest sourced from reference TRBV19 and TRBJ2-1, is DGGITQSPKYLFRKEGQNVTLSCEQNLNHDAMYWYRQDPGQGLRLIYYSQIVNDFQKGDIAEGYSVSREKKESFPLTVTSAQKNPTAFYLCASSISLAGGTYNEQFFGPGTRLTVL.

The rearrangement joins TRBV20-1 to TRBJ1-1, with D hard to call. The CDR3 runs 8 residues. V dropped 6 bases and J dropped 8 bases, with 4 bases sitting between them. The germline V gene encodes CDR1 DFQATT and CDR2 SNEGSKA (reference sequence). In DNA, the CDR3 is TGCAGTGCCCCAGAAGCTTTCTTT. Encoded protein: CSAPEAFF.

Concerning this clone itself: At the DNA level, this CDR3 is encoded by other sequences in the same sample as well. J is TRBJ1-6 and V is TRBV7-9; 9 nucleotides agree with TRBD1. V dropped 5 bases and J dropped 7; count of bases not matched to a gene: 3. Germline lookup yields CDR1 SEHNR and CDR2 FQNEAQ (reference sequence). The CDR3 has 14 residues. CDR3 DNA: TGTGCCAGCAGCGGGGACAGGGACAATTCACCCCTCCACTTT. Protein product: CASSGDRDNSPLHF.

This chain uses TRBV6-2 or TRBV6-3 with TRBJ1-2; D unresolved. CDR1 is MNHEY and CDR2 is SVGEGT in the germline V gene. The CDR3 is made up of 14 amino acids. The germline V and J ends were trimmed by 2 bases and 9 bases, with 16 bases remaining between them. The CDR3 DNA is TGTGCCAGCAGTTACGGGCTGGGTTCTAAAAGCTACACCTTC. Its protein is CASSYGLGSKSYTF.

This chain connects TRBV5-6 to TRBJ1-3, with D perhaps matching TRBD1 (5 bases). The CDR3 contains 14 residues. Germline values: CDR1 SGHDT, CDR2 YYEEEE. The V end was cut by 4 bases, the J end by 3 bases, with 11 bases between. The CDR3 here is CASSRQGFGNTIYF. The DNA for the CDR3 is TGTGCCAGCAGCCGCCAGGGATTTGGAAACACCATATATTTT.

The rearrangement joins TRBV28 to TRBJ2-1; no firm D call. V shed 2 bases and J shed 7 bases, with 9 bases lying between them. The CDR3 sequence is 13 residues long. CDR1 and CDR2 from the germline V gene are MDHEN and SYDVKM. For the CDR3, the DNA is TGTGCCAGCAGTTTAAAGTTCACTAATGAGCAGTTCTTC. This codes for CASSLKFTNEQFF.

This clone is a singleton in its sample. The J gene is TRBJ1-4, the V gene TRBV4-2; no reliable D call. The CDR3 spans 15 residues. Germline assignment: CDR1 LGHNA and CDR2 YNFKEQ. V was clipped by 4 bases and J by 8 bases, with 17 bases between them. The CDR3 bases are TGTGCCAGCAGCCGAGAAGGGCCGGGAATCGAAAAACTGTTTTTT. It is translated as CASSREGPGIEKLFF.

The rearrangement uses TRBV7-3 and TRBJ1-2; 8 bases fit TRBD1. Germline V gene sequence: CDR1 SGHTA, CDR2 FQGTGA. Trimming at V came to 0 bases and at J to 8 bases, leaving 2 bases not matched to a gene. The length of the CDR3 is 13 residues. Here the CDR3 reads CASSLTDRAGYTF. The CDR3 nucleotides are TGTGCCAGCAGCTTAACGGACAGGGCGGGCTACACCTTC. The whole variable domain, remainder taken from reference TRBV7-3 and TRBJ1-2, is GAGVSQTPSNKVTEKGKYVELRCDPISGHTALYWYRQSLGQGPEFLIYFQGTGAADDSGLPNDRFFAVRPEGSVSTLKIQRTERGDSAVYLCASSLTDRAGYTFGSGTRLTVV.

V and J are TRBV29-1 and TRBJ2-7; maybe TRBD1 (6 bases). The V end lost 7 bases, the J end lost 1 base, and 11 bases lay between the germline ends. This CDR3 is built from 12 residues. CDR1 is SQVTM, CDR2 ANQGSEA, per germline. The CDR3 loop reads CSARTESYEQYF. CDR3 DNA: TGCAGCGCCCGGACAGAGTCCTACGAGCAGTACTTC.

This chain connects TRBV19 to TRBJ2-1; possibly TRBD2 for D (6 bases). V dropped 9 bases and J dropped 10 bases, with 19 bases sitting between them. Germline V gene data show CDR1 as LNHDA and CDR2 as SQIVND (reference sequence). This CDR3 contains 13 residues. For the CDR3, the DNA is TGTGCCAGCCTTCCCCCCGGGGGTATCGAGCAGTTCTTC. Translation gives CASLPPGGIEQFF.

V is TRBV4-3 and J is TRBJ1-2; TRBD1 is a possible D gene (6 bases). Germline loops: CDR1 LGHNA, CDR2 YSLEER. The CDR3 spans 15 residues. V shed 0 bases and J shed 5 bases, with 13 bases lying between them. This CDR3 reads CASSQDSGGGYGYTF. CDR3 bases: TGCGCCAGCAGCCAAGATTCGGGGGGCGGGTATGGCTACACCTTC.

J is TRBJ2-1 and V is TRBV20-1; tentatively, D is TRBD1 (5 bases). V lost 3 bases, J lost 6 bases, and 15 bases lay in between. The V gene's germline CDR1 is DFQATT and CDR2 SNEGSKA (reference sequence). The length of the CDR3 is 14 residues. CDR3 sequence: CSASIRVGSNEQFF. The CDR3 nucleotides are TGCAGTGCTAGTATCAGGGTGGGGTCCAATGAGCAGTTCTTC.

The chain is built from TRBV2 and TRBJ2-5; D ambiguous. V was cut by 6 bases and J by 4 bases, with 3 bases left in between. The CDR3 spans 10 residues. Looked up from germline, CDR1 is SNHLY and CDR2 is FYNNEI. In DNA form, the CDR3 reads TGTGCCAGCAGCGGAGAGACCCAGTACTTC. Amino acid sequence: CASSGETQYF.